A single sample is the source of the 8 T cell receptor beta chains below, sequenced in a study of blood T cell repertoires in COVID-19 (dated by TCRdb to the early 2020s). Libraries were prepared through the immunoSEQ multiplex PCR assay. TCRdb provides this immuneACCESS table in a form limited to in-frame rearrangements. Some clones are lacking; in checked studies, under half of them reflect an unresolved V gene, and why the rest are absent is not known. The sample data list approximately 200,000 clones, and 80% to 90% of these were observed just once. The ten largest clones represent about 10% of the sample. Sequenced sample: peripheral blood. Receptors originate from a woman older than 75 with acute or convalescent COVID-19.

The chain uses TRBV24-1 and TRBJ2-1; 7 bases map to TRBD1. This CDR3 comprises 15 residues. V shed 5 bases, J shed 4 bases, and the junction held 7 bases outside the gene matches. Germline CDR1 KGHDR, CDR2 SFDVKD. This CDR3 is CATSATGLGYNEQFF. Here the CDR3 DNA reads TGTGCCACCAGTGCGACAGGGTTGGGATACAATGAGCAGTTCTTC.

This chain joins TRBV21-1 and TRBJ2-1; the D segment call TRBD2 is taken from the table without a DNA check. TRBV21-1 is marked as a pseudogene. This CDR3 contains 17 residues. This chain's CDR3 is CASSPRLAKAWYNEQFF. The CDR3 DNA follows: TGTGCCAGCAGCCCCCGGCTGGCCAAAGCGTGGTACAATGAGCAGTTCTTC.

The V call is TRBV10-3, the J call TRBJ2-2; 7 bases align to TRBD1. CDR1 is ENHRY and CDR2 is SYGVKD in the germline V gene. This CDR3 has 16 amino acids. V was clipped by 0 bases and J by 3 bases; unmatched bases: 4. CDR3 DNA: TGTGCCATCAGTGAGTCCAACAGGGGTGACACCGGGGAGCTGTTTTTT. It encodes CAISESNRGDTGELFF.

V gene TRBV5-1 combines with J gene TRBJ2-7, with D maybe TRBD1 (6 bases). In germline, CDR1 is SGHRS, CDR2 YFSETQ. Trimming shortened V by 1 base and J by 5 bases, and 13 bases separated the two germline ends. The length of the CDR3 is 14 residues. The CDR3 loop reads CASSLLQGAHEQYF. The DNA of the CDR3 is TGCGCCAGCAGCTTGTTACAGGGAGCCCACGAGCAGTACTTC.

This clone is a singleton in its sample. Other nucleotide sequences from this sample produce the same CDR3. The gene calls are TRBV27 and TRBJ1-3; possible D gene TRBD1, 5 bases. Germline V lookup: CDR1 MNHEY, CDR2 SMNVEV (reference sequence). CDR3 size: 14 residues. V was pared by 3 bases and J by 2 bases, with 8 bases between. The CDR3 DNA follows: TGTGCCAGCAGTTTGGCGGGGGCTGGAAACACCATATATTTT. It encodes CASSLAGAGNTIYF.

This clone was seen once. The rearrangement links TRBV7-9 to TRBJ2-1, with 11 bases that match TRBD2. V was clipped by 5 bases and J by 15 bases; unmatched bases: 12. CDR3 length: 14 amino acids. Germline values: CDR1 SEHNR, CDR2 FQNEAQ (reference sequence). CDR3 region: CASSHRTSGGSPFF. The CDR3 coding sequence is TGTGCCAGCAGCCACAGAACTAGCGGGGGTTCTCCGTTCTTC.

V and J are TRBV11-2 and TRBJ1-1; D gene ambiguous. Germline CDR1 reads SGHAT; CDR2 reads FQNNGV. The V and J ends lost 1 base and 0 bases respectively, with 9 bases between them. The CDR3 spans 15 residues. The CDR3 is CASSLGGSLNTEAFF. The CDR3 DNA follows: TGTGCCAGCAGCTTAGGTGGCAGTTTGAACACTGAAGCTTTCTTT.

V is TRBV18 and J is TRBJ2-1; possible D gene TRBD2, 7 bases. V lost 3 bases and J lost 5, with 11 bases in between. This CDR3 has 14 residues. Germline CDR1 is KGHSH and CDR2 is LQKENI. CDR3 DNA sequence: TGTGCCAGCTCACCGAACGGGGGGCACAATGAGCAGTTCTTC. It encodes CASSPNGGHNEQFF. Filled out from reference TRBV18 and TRBJ2-1, the complete variable domain reads NAGVMQNPRHLVRRRGQEARLRCSPMKGHSHVYWYRQLPEEGLKFMVYLQKENIIDESGMPKERFSAEFPKEGPSILRIQQVVRGDSAAYFCASSPNGGHNEQFFGPGTRLTVL.